These 18 T cell receptor beta chains originate from one sample sequenced in a study of control samples from healthy donors and cancer patients. Clones were sequenced by immunoSEQ multiplex PCR, and TCRdb holds only the in-frame ones, with some missing. The sample contains roughly 160,000 clones, just over 95% of which appear only once. The material sequenced was blood. Every receptor here comes from a woman in her 30s in good health.

The CDR3 region is CASSRENYEQYF. CDR3 in DNA: TGTGCCAGCAGCCGGGAGAACTACGAGCAGTACTTC. The chain links TRBV6-5 to TRBJ2-7; D might be TRBD2 (6 bases). V was trimmed by 6 bases and J by 3 bases, leaving 9 bases between them. The V gene's germline CDR1 is MNHEY and CDR2 SVGAGI. This CDR3 spans 12 amino acids.

This clone was counted a single time. The V gene is TRBV7-9, the J gene TRBJ2-2; 9 bases line up with TRBD2. Germline-derived CDR1 and CDR2 are SEHNR and FQNEAQ (reference sequence). The CDR3 sequence is 16 residues long. J lost 4 bases, V lost 2 bases, and 5 bases had no gene match. CDR3 sequence reads: CASSLLAGVGTGELFF. CDR3 in DNA: TGTGCCAGCAGCTTATTAGCGGGAGTAGGCACCGGGGAGCTGTTTTTT.

This chain joins TRBV7-4 and TRBJ2-2, with a possible D match to TRBD2 (5 bases). CDR3 length: 17 amino acids. Per germline, CDR1 SGHVT and CDR2 SQSDAQ. Trimming took off 4 bases at V and 0 bases at J, with 15 bases between the two ends. The CDR3 reads CASSCRYSEPNTGELFF. Written as DNA, the CDR3 is TGTGCCAGCAGCTGCCGATATAGCGAGCCGAACACCGGGGAGCTGTTTTTT.

The chain links TRBV7-9 to TRBJ1-6; no firm D call. In germline, CDR1 is SEHNR, CDR2 FQNEAQ (reference sequence). V lost 1 base and J lost 6, with 16 bases in between. This CDR3 has 17 amino acids. CDR3 amino acids: CASSLGPIDVFNSPLHF. The CDR3 DNA reads TGTGCCAGCAGCTTAGGGCCGATCGACGTCTTTAATTCACCCCTCCACTTT. The entire variable domain, with the rest obtained from reference TRBV7-9 and TRBJ1-6, is as follows: DTGVSQNPRHKITKRGQNVTFRCDPISEHNRLYWYRQTLGQGPEFLTYFQNEAQLEKSRLLSDRFSAERPKGSFSTLEIQRTEQGDSAMYLCASSLGPIDVFNSPLHFGNGTRLTVT.

This chain links TRBV6-1 with TRBJ2-1, with D perhaps TRBD1 (6 bases). Germline assignment: CDR1 MNHNS and CDR2 SASEGT. V lost 2 bases to trimming and J lost 4 bases, with 15 bases between them. The CDR3 loop spans 16 amino acids. DNA for the CDR3: TGTGCCAGCAGTGAATTTGGGGGCGGCTATTACAATGAGCAGTTCTTC. Residues: CASSEFGGGYYNEQFF.

This clone came up once. The rearrangement uses TRBV12-3 or TRBV12-4 and TRBJ2-2; maybe TRBD1 (5 bases). CDR3 length equals 13 residues. Trimming removed 3 bases at V and 14 bases at J, with 16 bases between. The CDR3 nucleotides are TGTGCCAGCAGTTTGGGGCCTCCTTTGAGCCTGTTTTTT. As protein: CASSLGPPLSLFF.

The V gene is TRBV18, the J gene TRBJ2-1, with 12 nucleotides matching TRBD2. The CDR3 has 16 amino acids. J lost 6 bases, V lost 6 bases, and 9 bases had no gene match. Germline V gene sequence: CDR1 KGHSH, CDR2 LQKENI. The CDR3 here is CASSETSGSSGNEQFF. CDR3 coding DNA: TGTGCCAGCTCCGAGACTAGCGGGAGTTCGGGCAATGAGCAGTTCTTC.

The CDR3 reads CASSPGRAGGQPQHF. As DNA, the CDR3 is TGTGCCAGCAGCCCTGGAAGAGCAGGAGGCCAGCCCCAGCATTTT. This chain connects TRBV28 to TRBJ1-5, with unresolved D. The germline CDR1 and CDR2 sequences are MDHEN and SYDVKM. The CDR3 extends over 15 amino acids. Trimming took off 6 bases at V and 7 bases at J, with 19 bases between the two ends.

The V gene is TRBV7-6, the J gene TRBJ1-1; D uncertain. CDR1 and CDR2 (germline): SGHVS, FNYEAQ. V was pared by 0 bases and J by 1 base, with 6 bases between. The CDR3 covers 14 residues. In DNA, the CDR3 is TGTGCCAGCAGCTTAGCAGGGCCGAACACTGAAGCTTTCTTT. This translates into CASSLAGPNTEAFF.

The chain employs TRBV4-1 and TRBJ2-1; D remains ambiguous. The CDR3 length is 15 residues. V gave up 1 base and J gave up 7 bases, with 14 bases separating them. Germline CDR1 reads MGHRA; CDR2 reads YSYEKL. DNA for the CDR3: TGCGCCAGCAGCCAAGGATTAAGGTCCGGGAATGAGCAGTTCTTC. Translating gives CASSQGLRSGNEQFF.

The chain employs TRBV6-6 and TRBJ2-7; D may be TRBD2 (6 bases). The CDR3 loop spans 12 amino acids. Trimming took off 5 bases at V and 5 bases at J, with 10 bases between the two ends. Germline V gene sequence: CDR1 MNHNY, CDR2 SVGAGI (reference sequence). In DNA, the CDR3 is TGTGCCAGCAGTCGATCGGGGGACGAGCAGTACTTC. Amino acid sequence: CASSRSGDEQYF.

The V and J genes are TRBV25-1 and TRBJ2-1; the D gene is possibly TRBD2 (6 bases). Trimming pared 5 bases from V and 7 bases from J, leaving 12 bases between. The CDR3 length is 13 residues. Germline-derived CDR1 and CDR2 are MGHDK and SYGVNS. This CDR3 reads CASSPGSDNEQFF. CDR3 coding DNA: TGTGCCAGCAGTCCCGGGAGTGATAATGAGCAGTTCTTC.

This clone was picked up a small number of times. The rearrangement uses TRBV7-9 and TRBJ2-7, with 10 positions matching TRBD1. The CDR3 runs to 15 residues. The V segment lost 5 bases and the J segment 4 bases; nucleotides outside the gene matches: 8. Germline CDR1 is SEHNR and CDR2 is FQNEAQ (reference sequence). The CDR3 region is CASSPRTGGLYEQYF. Written as DNA, the CDR3 is TGTGCCAGCAGCCCACGGACAGGGGGATTGTACGAGCAGTACTTC.

The V call is TRBV28, the J call TRBJ2-7; maybe TRBD1 (5 bases). Germline V gene data show CDR1 as MDHEN and CDR2 as SYDVKM. Trimming removed 2 bases at V and 3 bases at J, with 14 bases between. CDR3 length equals 15 residues. The CDR3 nucleotides are TGTGCCAGCAGTTTAGAGGCAGGGCAAAACTACGAGCAGTACTTC. Protein: CASSLEAGQNYEQYF.

This chain links TRBV15 with TRBJ2-1; D not certain. Germline assignment: CDR1 LNHNV and CDR2 YYDKDF (reference sequence). Trimming removed 0 bases at V and 12 bases at J, with 12 bases between. CDR3 length: 13 residues. For the CDR3, the DNA is TGTGCCACCAGCAGAGATGCGGCGTTTGGGCAGTTCTTC. Amino acids: CATSRDAAFGQFF.

V usage is TRBV6-1 and J usage is TRBJ1-6; unclear D gene. Per germline, CDR1 MNHNS and CDR2 SASEGT. V was trimmed by 2 bases and J by 3 bases, leaving 11 bases between them. This CDR3 comprises 16 residues. The CDR3 DNA follows: TGTGCCAGCAGTGAATTATCGAGGTACTATAATTCACCCCTCCACTTT. It yields the protein CASSELSRYYNSPLHF.

The V gene is TRBV9, the J gene TRBJ2-3, with TRBD1 matching 9 bases. This CDR3 region has 16 residues. Germline loops: CDR1 SGDLS, CDR2 YYNGEE. The V and J ends lost 3 bases and 2 bases, in that order; junction bases with no gene match: 7. CDR3 coding DNA: TGTGCCAGCAGCGCATCCGGGACAGGGAACACAGATACGCAGTATTTT. Translating it yields CASSASGTGNTDTQYF.

V and J are TRBV16 and TRBJ2-7; D unclear. Germline V CDR1 and CDR2: KGHSY, FQNENV. This CDR3 comprises 15 residues. V shed 2 bases and J shed 2 bases, with 13 bases lying between them. CDR3 DNA: TGTGCCAGCAGCCAAGCACTGACGGTGACCTACGAGCAGTACTTC. This sequence encodes CASSQALTVTYEQYF. The full variable domain, completed using reference TRBV16 and TRBJ2-7, is GEEVAQTPKHLVRGEGQKAKLYCAPIKGHSYVFWYQQVLKNEFKFLISFQNENVFDETGMPKERFSAKCLPNSPCSLEIQATKLEDSAVYFCASSQALTVTYEQYFGPGTRLTVT.